The present entry profiles one TCR beta chain with its context. The time point is: cycle 4 day 1 (C4D1), after around six weeks of nivolumab. Relapses following autologous stem cell transplantation were seen in all patients, with brentuximab vedotin exposure varying. The protocol was immunoSEQ multiplex PCR, while the TCRdb copy is restricted to in-frame clones and leaves out a portion. This table has 19,000 or so clones, over 75% appearing once. This specimen comes from a study of PD-1 blockade in classical Hodgkin lymphoma. The receptor was derived from a human donor with classical Hodgkin lymphoma. The source material was peripheral blood mononuclear cells (PBMCs), sampled before the fourth cycle of nivolumab.

The CDR3 loop is CASSSQSEQYF. The CDR3 DNA sequence: TGTGCCAGCAGCTCTCAGTCCGAGCAGTACTTC. V and J are TRBV7-9 and TRBJ2-7; D call uncertain. The CDR3 is 11 residues long. The germline gives CDR1 SEHNR, CDR2 FQNEAQ (reference sequence). Trimming took off 4 bases at V and 6 bases at J, with 7 bases between the two ends.